The present T cell receptor (beta chain) was sequenced within a study of identical twins. General observations from the study: Low generation-probability sequences were in excess among twin-shared out-of-frame alpha sequences.

Remarks on this clonotype: No antigen is known for it.

It was template switching that added a universal primer site, and there were unique molecular identifiers on the cDNA. TCRdb used MiXCR to reprocess the 5' RACE reads, holding one entry per CDR3 protein. The sample includes approximately 590,000 distinct CDR3 sequences, 9.6% of them seen just once. V dropped 6 bases and J dropped 6; count of bases not matched to a gene: 2. The CDR3 runs 12 residues. This sample also belongs to another study, concerning yellow fever vaccine responses in identical twins.

The specimen was PBMCs. This sequence was found in a woman aged 18-29 years in good health. V is TRBV12-3 or TRBV12-4 and J is TRBJ1-5, with 7 bases that match TRBD1. The CDR3 DNA is TGTGCCAGCAGACAGGGGACTCAGCCCCAGCATTTT. Its protein is CASRQGTQPQHF.